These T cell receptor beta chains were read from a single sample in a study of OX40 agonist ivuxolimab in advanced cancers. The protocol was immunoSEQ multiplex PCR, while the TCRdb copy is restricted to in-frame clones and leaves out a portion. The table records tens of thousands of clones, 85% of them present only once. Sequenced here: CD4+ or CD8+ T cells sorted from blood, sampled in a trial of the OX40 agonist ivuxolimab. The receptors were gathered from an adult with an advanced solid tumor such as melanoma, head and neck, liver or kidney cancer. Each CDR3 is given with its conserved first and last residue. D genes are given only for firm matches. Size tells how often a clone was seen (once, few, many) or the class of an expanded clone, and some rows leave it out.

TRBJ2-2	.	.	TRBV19	CASSPKPPGLDTGELFF	TGTGCCAGTAGTCCCAAACCCCCAGGTCTCGACACCGGGGAGCTGTTTTTT
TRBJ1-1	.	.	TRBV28	CAIWTPNTEAFF	TGTGCCATATGGACACCAAACACTGAAGCTTTCTTT
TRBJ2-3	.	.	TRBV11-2	CASSLGAPGTDTQYF	TGTGCCAGCAGCTTAGGAGCCCCGGGCACAGATACGCAGTATTTT
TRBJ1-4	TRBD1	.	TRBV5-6	CASCQGADEKLFF	TGTGCCAGCTGCCAGGGGGCTGATGAAAAACTGTTTTTT
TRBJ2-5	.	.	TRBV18	CASSPRGGQQETQYF	TGTGCCAGCTCACCTCGCGGCGGACAACAAGAGACCCAGTACTTC
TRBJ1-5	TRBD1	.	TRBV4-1	CASSQTTGGYSNQPQHF	TGCGCCAGCAGCCAAACGACAGGGGGTTATAGCAATCAGCCCCAGCATTTT
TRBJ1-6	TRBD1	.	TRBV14	CASSQEGQANYNSPLHF	TGTGCCAGCAGCCAAGAAGGACAGGCGAACTATAATTCACCCCTCCACTTT
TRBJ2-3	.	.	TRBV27	CASSRYLQGAGGEGTDTQYF	TGTGCCAGCAGCCGCTACCTACAGGGGGCGGGGGGAGAAGGCACAGATACGCAGTATTTT
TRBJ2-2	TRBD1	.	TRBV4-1	CASSQGVWSRQGYTGELFF	TGCGCCAGCAGCCAAGGTGTTTGGTCGAGACAGGGATACACCGGGGAGCTGTTTTTT
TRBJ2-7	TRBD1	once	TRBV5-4	CASSLGTGGRYEQYF	TGTGCCAGCAGCTTGGGCACAGGGGGTCGCTACGAGCAGTACTTC
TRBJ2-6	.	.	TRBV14	CASSQDMAGRISGANVLTF	TGTGCCAGCAGCCAAGATATGGCGGGACGGATCTCTGGGGCCAACGTCCTGACTTTC
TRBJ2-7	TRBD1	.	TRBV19	CASSPGTDFNEQYF	TGTGCCAGTAGTCCCGGGACAGATTTTAACGAGCAGTACTTC
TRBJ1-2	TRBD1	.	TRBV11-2	CASSPTGDSGYTF	TGTGCCAGCAGCCCGACGGGGGACAGTGGCTACACCTTC
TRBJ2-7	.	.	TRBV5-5	CASSQRPGGVEQYF	TGTGCCAGCAGCCAGAGACCCGGCGGAGTAGAGCAGTACTTC
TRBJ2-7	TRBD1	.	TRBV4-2	CASSRGTGSSEQYF	TGTGCCAGCAGCCGCGGGACAGGGTCTTCCGAGCAGTACTTC
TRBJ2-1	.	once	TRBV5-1	CASSLLGDFNNEQFF	TGCGCCAGCAGCTTGTTGGGGGACTTCAACAATGAGCAGTTCTTC
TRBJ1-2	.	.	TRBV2	CASSEVQTGYGYTF	TGTGCCAGCAGTGAAGTACAGACCGGCTATGGCTACACCTTC
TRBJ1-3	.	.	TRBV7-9	CASSPEIGLASGNTIYF	TGTGCCAGCAGCCCAGAGATAGGGCTCGCCTCTGGAAACACCATATATTTT
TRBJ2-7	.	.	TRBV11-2	CASSPLGSNYEQYF	TGTGCCAGCAGCCCCCTCGGGAGCAACTACGAGCAGTACTTC
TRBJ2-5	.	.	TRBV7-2	CASSATVTRRETQYF	TGTGCCAGCAGCGCGACCGTGACTAGACGGGAGACCCAGTACTTC
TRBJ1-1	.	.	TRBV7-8	CASSQPGQKAFF	TGTGCCAGCAGCCAGCCAGGACAGAAGGCTTTCTTT
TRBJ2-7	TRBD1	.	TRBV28	CASSWDRVSYEQYF	TGTGCCAGCAGCTGGGACAGGGTTTCCTACGAGCAGTACTTC
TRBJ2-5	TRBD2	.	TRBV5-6	CASSSWVAGGGETQYF	TGTGCCAGCAGCTCATGGGTAGCGGGGGGAGGTGAGACCCAGTACTTC
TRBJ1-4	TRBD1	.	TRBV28	CASWTGNEKLFF	TGTGCCAGTTGGACAGGGAATGAAAAACTGTTTTTT
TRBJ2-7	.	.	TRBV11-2	CASSSSPDSDYEQYF	TGTGCCAGCAGCAGTTCACCCGACAGCGATTACGAGCAGTACTTC
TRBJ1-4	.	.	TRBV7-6	CASSVGRGPWSEKLFF	TGTGCCAGCAGCGTTGGTAGGGGCCCATGGAGTGAAAAACTGTTTTTT
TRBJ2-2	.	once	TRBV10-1	CASSESGNTAGELFF	TGCGCCAGCAGTGAGTCGGGGAACACAGCCGGGGAGCTGTTTTTT
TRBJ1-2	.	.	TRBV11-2	CASTLDRNTNYGYTF	TGTGCCAGCACCCTGGACAGAAATACTAACTATGGCTACACCTTC
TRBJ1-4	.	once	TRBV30	CAWSARQTNNEKLFF	TGTGCCTGGAGTGCACGACAGACAAATAATGAAAAACTGTTTTTT
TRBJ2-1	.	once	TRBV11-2	CASSVEFAGNEQFF	TGTGCCAGCAGCGTCGAGTTCGCGGGAAATGAGCAGTTCTTC
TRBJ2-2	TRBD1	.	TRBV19	CASSPDRGALTNTGELFF	TGTGCCAGTAGCCCAGACAGGGGCGCGCTTACGAACACCGGGGAGCTGTTTTTT
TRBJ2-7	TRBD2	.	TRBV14	CASSQAYGLAGPYEQYF	TGTGCCAGCAGCCAGGCCTATGGACTAGCGGGACCGTACGAGCAGTACTTC
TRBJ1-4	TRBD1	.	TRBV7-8	CASSLGNRGTSEKLFF	TGTGCCAGCAGCTTAGGAAACAGGGGGACAAGTGAAAAACTGTTTTTT
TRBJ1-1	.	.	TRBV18	CASSDNTEAFF	TGTGCCAGCTCCGATAACACTGAAGCTTTCTTT
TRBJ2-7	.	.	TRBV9	CASSVAAGPRDEQYF	TGTGCCAGCAGCGTGGCAGCGGGCCCGCGGGACGAGCAGTACTTC
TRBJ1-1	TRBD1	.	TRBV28	CASSPRTGPLARIPFF	TGTGCCAGCAGTCCCCGGACAGGGCCCCTCGCGCGTATTCCTTTCTTT
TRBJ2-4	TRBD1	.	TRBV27	CASSSGTGPRRQYF	TGTGCCAGCAGTTCTGGGACAGGGCCCCGTCGTCAGTACTTC
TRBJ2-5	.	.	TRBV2	CATLGETQETQYF	TGTGCCACCCTCGGGGAGACACAAGAGACCCAGTACTTC
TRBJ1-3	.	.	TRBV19	CASSMGSGNTIYF	TGTGCCAGTAGTATGGGCTCTGGAAACACCATATATTTT
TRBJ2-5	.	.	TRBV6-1	CASRPGLKETQYF	TGTGCCAGCAGACCTGGACTAAAAGAGACCCAGTACTTC
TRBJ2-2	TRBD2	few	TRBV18	CASSPLPSGNTGELFF	TGTGCCAGCTCACCACTTCCTAGCGGAAACACCGGGGAGCTGTTTTTT
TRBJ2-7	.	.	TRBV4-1	CASSQRVGQNEQYF	TGCGCCAGCAGCCAAAGGGTAGGACAGAACGAGCAGTACTTC
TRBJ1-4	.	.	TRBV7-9	CASSLEGREYEKLFF	TGTGCCAGCAGCTTAGAAGGGCGAGAGTATGAAAAACTGTTTTTT
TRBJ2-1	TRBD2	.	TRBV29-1	CSVRLAGGEQFF	TGCAGCGTTAGACTAGCGGGAGGTGAGCAGTTCTTC
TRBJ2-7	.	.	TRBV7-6	CASSLMGHPSSEQYF	TGTGCCAGCAGCCTGATGGGACATCCTTCGAGCGAGCAGTACTTC
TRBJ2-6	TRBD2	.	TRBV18	CASSVLAGESGANVLTF	TGTGCCAGCTCCGTCCTAGCGGGGGAGTCTGGGGCCAACGTCCTGACTTTC
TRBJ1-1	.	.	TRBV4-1	CASSQDQRLNTEAFF	TGCGCCAGCAGCCAAGATCAACGGTTGAACACTGAAGCTTTCTTT
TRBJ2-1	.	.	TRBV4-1	CASSVEAGQYNEQFF	TGCGCCAGCAGCGTCGAGGCAGGGCAATACAATGAGCAGTTCTTC